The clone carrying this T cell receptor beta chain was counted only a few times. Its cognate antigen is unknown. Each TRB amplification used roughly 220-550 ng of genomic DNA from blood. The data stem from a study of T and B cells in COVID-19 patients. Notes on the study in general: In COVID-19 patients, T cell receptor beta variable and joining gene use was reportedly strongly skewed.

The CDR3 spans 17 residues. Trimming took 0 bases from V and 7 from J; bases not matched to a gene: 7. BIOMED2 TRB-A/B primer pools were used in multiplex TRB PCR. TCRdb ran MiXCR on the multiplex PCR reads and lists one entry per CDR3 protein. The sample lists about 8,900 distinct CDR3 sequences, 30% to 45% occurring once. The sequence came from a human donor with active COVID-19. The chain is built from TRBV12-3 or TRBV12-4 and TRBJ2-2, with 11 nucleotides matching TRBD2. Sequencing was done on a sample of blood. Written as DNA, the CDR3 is TGTGCCAGCAGTTTAGCGCCACTAGCGGGAGTAGACGGGGAGCTGTTTTTT. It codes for CASSLAPLAGVDGELFF.